The 5 T cell receptor beta chains in this list originate from one sample, sequenced in a study of T cell responses to AZD1222 COVID-19 vaccine. TCRdb's table, derived via immunoSEQ multiplex PCR, lists solely in-frame clones and lacks some. This repertoire shows under 150,000 clones, approximately 90% found once; its top ten account for 4% to 6%. This sample comprised peripheral blood, obtained on day 0 of AZD1222 vaccination. The source of these receptors is an adult in good health.

V and J are TRBV11-3 and TRBJ2-1; TRBD2 is a possible D gene (5 bases). In germline, CDR1 is SGHNT, CDR2 YENEEA. V lost 3 bases to trimming and J lost 8 bases, with 17 bases between them. The CDR3 runs 15 residues. The CDR3 region has the DNA TGTGCCAGCAGCTTGAACGCGGGTAAAAGACATGAGCAGTTCTTC. Translating gives CASSLNAGKRHEQFF.

The genes are TRBV29-1 and TRBJ1-2, with D tentatively TRBD1 (5 bases). Germline CDR1 is SQVTM and CDR2 is ANQGSEA. The CDR3 sequence is 12 residues long. Trimming took 7 bases from V and 5 from J, leaving 14 bases between them. CDR3 in amino acids: CSAQWGRYGYTF. The CDR3 DNA reads TGCAGCGCCCAATGGGGACGATATGGCTACACCTTC.

With respect to this clone: Relative to the germline gene, one junction end is altered; a read error may explain this. The genes are TRBV19 and TRBJ2-2, with D perhaps assigned TRBD1 or TRBD2 (5 bases each). This CDR3 is built from 15 residues. The germline gives CDR1 LNHDA, CDR2 SQIVND (reference sequence). CDR3 sequence reads: CASHGTGPEHRGAVF. DNA for the CDR3: TGTGCCAGTCACGGGACGGGGCCCGAACACCGGGGAGCTGTTTTT.

The table lists this clone with a count of one. This chain joins TRBV7-2 and TRBJ1-3; tentative D call: TRBD1 (5 bases). V lost 5 bases and J 0 bases, leaving 11 bases between the germline ends. Germline CDR1 SGHTA, CDR2 FQGNSA. The CDR3 is 15 residues long. The CDR3 is CASSQGPVSGNTIYF. DNA of the CDR3: TGTGCCAGCAGCCAGGGTCCCGTCTCTGGAAACACCATATATTTT.

The V gene is TRBV7-9, the J gene TRBJ2-7; 7 bases line up with TRBD1. CDR1 SEHNR and CDR2 FQNEAQ come from the germline V gene (reference sequence). V lost 10 bases to trimming and J lost 3 bases; unmatched junction nucleotides: 9. CDR3 size: 13 residues. CDR3: CATSDRVVYEQYF. CDR3 coding DNA: TGTGCCACCTCCGACAGGGTTGTCTACGAGCAGTACTTC.